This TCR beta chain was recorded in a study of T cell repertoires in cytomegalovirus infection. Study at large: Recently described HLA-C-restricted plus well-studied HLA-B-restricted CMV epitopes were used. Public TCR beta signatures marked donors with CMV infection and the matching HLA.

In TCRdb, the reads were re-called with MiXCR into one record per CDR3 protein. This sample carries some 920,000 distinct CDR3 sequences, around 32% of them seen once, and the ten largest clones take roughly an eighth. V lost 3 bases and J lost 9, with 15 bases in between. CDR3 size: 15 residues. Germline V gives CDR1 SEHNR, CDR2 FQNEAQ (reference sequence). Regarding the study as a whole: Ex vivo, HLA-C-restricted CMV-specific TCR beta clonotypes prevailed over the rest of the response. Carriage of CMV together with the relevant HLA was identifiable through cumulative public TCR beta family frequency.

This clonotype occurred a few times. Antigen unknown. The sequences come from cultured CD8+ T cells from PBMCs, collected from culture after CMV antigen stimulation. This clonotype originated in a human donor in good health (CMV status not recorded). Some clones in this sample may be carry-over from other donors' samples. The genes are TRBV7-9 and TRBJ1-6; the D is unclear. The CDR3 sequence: CASSFTATSGSPLHF. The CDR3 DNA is TGTGCCAGCAGCTTCACAGCAACCTCGGGTTCACCCCTCCACTTT.